This T cell receptor beta chain is from a study of technical replicates of blood from a few donors. Profiled with immunoSEQ multiplex PCR; TCRdb holds only in-frame clones, not every one. This repertoire shows under 85,000 clones, roughly 94% found once; its top ten account for 0.2% to 0.3%. The germline gives CDR1 MGHRA, CDR2 YSYEKL. With 0 bases removed from V and 2 bases from J, the gap between germline ends came to 11 bases. The CDR3 extends over 16 amino acids. The clonotype originates from a human donor in good health. The chain links TRBV4-1 to TRBJ1-5, with a weak D call TRBD1 (5 bases). The sample consisted of T cells isolated from PBMCs. CDR3 sequence reads: CASSQEGGGGNQPQHF. CDR3 nucleotide sequence: TGCGCCAGCAGCCAAGAAGGCGGGGGTGGCAATCAGCCCCAGCATTTT.